A selection of T cell receptor beta chains follows, all from one sample in a study of blood T cell repertoires in COVID-19. Sequencing used immunoSEQ multiplex PCR; TCRdb keeps in-frame clones, though not all of them. The sample lists about 320,000 clones, just over 85% seen once, with about 10% in the top ten. Specimen: PBMCs or T cells enriched from blood (not recorded which). The receptor set was obtained from a woman between 18 and 29 years old who had recovered from COVID-19. The CDR3 runs from the conserved cysteine through the conserved F or W. D genes are given only for firm matches. Expanded clones get a size class; other rows say once, few or many, or leave the size out.

abundance: once
d_gene: TRBD1
v_gene: TRBV19
j_gene: TRBJ1-1
CDR3nt: TGTGCCAGTAGTGCCGGGACAGGGGGGAGAACTGAAGCTTTCTTT
CDR3aa: CASSAGTGGRTEAFF

abundance: -
d_gene: -
v_gene: TRBV27
j_gene: TRBJ1-2
CDR3nt: TGTGCCAGCAGTTTCAATCAGGGGCCAAACTATGGCTACACCTTC
CDR3aa: CASSFNQGPNYGYTF

abundance: -
d_gene: TRBD2
v_gene: TRBV6-5
j_gene: TRBJ2-7
CDR3nt: TGTGCCAGCAGCATCTGGACTAGCGGGAGAAGCGAGCAGTACTTC
CDR3aa: CASSIWTSGRSEQYF

abundance: -
d_gene: -
v_gene: TRBV28
j_gene: TRBJ1-1
CDR3nt: TGTGCCAGCAGTCAGAGGGTGTGGAACACTGAAGCTTTCTTT
CDR3aa: CASSQRVWNTEAFF

abundance: -
d_gene: TRBD1
v_gene: TRBV19
j_gene: TRBJ1-1
CDR3nt: TGTGCCAGTAGTTCAGGGGGGAGCACTGAAGCTTTCTTT
CDR3aa: CASSSGGSTEAFF

abundance: -
d_gene: -
v_gene: TRBV6-5
j_gene: TRBJ1-2
CDR3nt: TGTGCCAGCAGTCCAGACAGGACGGGGGGCTACACCTTC
CDR3aa: CASSPDRTGGYTF

abundance: few
d_gene: -
v_gene: TRBV18
j_gene: TRBJ1-2
CDR3nt: TGTGCCAGCTCAGAGGGACTGAACTATGGCTACACCTTC
CDR3aa: CASSEGLNYGYTF

abundance: many
d_gene: -
v_gene: TRBV5-4
j_gene: TRBJ2-2
CDR3nt: TGTGCCAGCAGCCCCAGGTCCGGGGAGCTGTTTTTT
CDR3aa: CASSPRSGELFF

abundance: once
d_gene: TRBD1
v_gene: TRBV3-1/TRBV3-2
j_gene: TRBJ1-2
CDR3nt: TGTGCCAGCAGCCAACGTGGGGACAGGGAGCATGGCTACACCTTC
CDR3aa: CASSQRGDREHGYTF

abundance: -
d_gene: -
v_gene: TRBV19
j_gene: TRBJ2-4
CDR3nt: TGTGCCAGTAGTATGAGCAGGGCGGCCAAAAACATTCAGTACTTC
CDR3aa: CASSMSRAAKNIQYF

abundance: -
d_gene: TRBD1
v_gene: TRBV18
j_gene: TRBJ1-1
CDR3nt: TGTGCCAGCTCACCGGGACAGGGTCTGAACACTGAAGCTTTCTTT
CDR3aa: CASSPGQGLNTEAFF

abundance: -
d_gene: -
v_gene: TRBV30
j_gene: TRBJ1-2
CDR3nt: TGTGCCTGGAGTTTAAACGGACAGCTACAATATGGCTACACCTTC
CDR3aa: CAWSLNGQLQYGYTF

abundance: -
d_gene: -
v_gene: TRBV19
j_gene: TRBJ2-5
CDR3nt: TGTGCCAGTAGTATAGACGGTCTCCAAGAGACCCAGTACTTC
CDR3aa: CASSIDGLQETQYF

abundance: -
d_gene: -
v_gene: TRBV6-5
j_gene: TRBJ2-7
CDR3nt: TGTGCCAGCACCCCCTGGGGGGGGGCCGAGCAGTACTTC
CDR3aa: CASTPWGGAEQYF

abundance: -
d_gene: TRBD2
v_gene: TRBV27
j_gene: TRBJ2-1
CDR3nt: TGTGCCAGCAGATTACTAGCGGGGGGGTCCAATGAGCAGTTCTTC
CDR3aa: CASRLLAGGSNEQFF

abundance: few
d_gene: TRBD2
v_gene: TRBV5-1
j_gene: TRBJ2-1
CDR3nt: TGCGCCAGCAGGCTAACTAGCGGGAGTCCGGATGAGCAGTTCTTC
CDR3aa: CASRLTSGSPDEQFF

abundance: -
d_gene: TRBD2
v_gene: TRBV5-1
j_gene: TRBJ2-1
CDR3nt: TGCGCCAGCAGCTCGAGTTTTCTAGCGGGCCTTGACGAGCAGTTCTTC
CDR3aa: CASSSSFLAGLDEQFF

abundance: -
d_gene: -
v_gene: TRBV9
j_gene: TRBJ1-3
CDR3nt: TGTGCCAGCAGCCATGGGGCCGGCTCTGGAAACACCATATATTTT
CDR3aa: CASSHGAGSGNTIYF

abundance: -
d_gene: -
v_gene: TRBV6-1
j_gene: TRBJ2-7
CDR3nt: TGTGCCAGCAGTGAAACCGAGTCCTACGAGCAGTACTTC
CDR3aa: CASSETESYEQYF

abundance: -
d_gene: -
v_gene: TRBV28
j_gene: TRBJ1-2
CDR3nt: TGTGCCAGCAGTCATGACAGGTCTTGGGACACCTTC
CDR3aa: CASSHDRSWDTF

abundance: -
d_gene: TRBD1
v_gene: TRBV28
j_gene: TRBJ1-6
CDR3nt: TGTGCCAGCGGACAGGGGGCTGAGAATTCACCCCTCCACTTT
CDR3aa: CASGQGAENSPLHF

abundance: -
d_gene: -
v_gene: TRBV6-5
j_gene: TRBJ1-6
CDR3nt: TGTGCCAGCAGCCACGTCGGCTCCTATAATTCACCCCTCCACTTT
CDR3aa: CASSHVGSYNSPLHF

abundance: few
d_gene: TRBD1
v_gene: TRBV5-1
j_gene: TRBJ2-7
CDR3nt: TGCGCCAGCAGCTTGGGACAGGGGGAGGACGAGCAGTACTTC
CDR3aa: CASSLGQGEDEQYF

abundance: -
d_gene: -
v_gene: TRBV12-3/TRBV12-4
j_gene: TRBJ1-1
CDR3nt: TGTGCCACTTCCTACCGCCGACAGGATGAAGCTTTCTTT
CDR3aa: CATSYRRQDEAFF

abundance: -
d_gene: -
v_gene: TRBV7-9
j_gene: TRBJ1-1
CDR3nt: TGTGCCAGCAGCTTAGATCCGTCGGTGAACACTGAAGCTTTCTTT
CDR3aa: CASSLDPSVNTEAFF

abundance: -
d_gene: -
v_gene: TRBV10-3
j_gene: TRBJ1-1
CDR3nt: TGTGCCATCAGTGAGGACAGTTTGAACACTGAAGCTTTCTTT
CDR3aa: CAISEDSLNTEAFF

abundance: -
d_gene: TRBD1
v_gene: TRBV5-4
j_gene: TRBJ1-2
CDR3nt: TGTGCCAGCAGCGCCACAGGGGACCTTCGGCTAGGCTACACCTTC
CDR3aa: CASSATGDLRLGYTF

abundance: once
d_gene: TRBD2
v_gene: TRBV3-1/TRBV3-2
j_gene: TRBJ2-3
CDR3nt: TGTGCCAGCCGGCGGGGGGGGCCTTCAGATACGCAGTATTTT
CDR3aa: CASRRGGPSDTQYF

abundance: -
d_gene: TRBD1
v_gene: TRBV6-1
j_gene: TRBJ1-3
CDR3nt: TGTGCCAGCAGTGAAGTATACAGGGGAGTCGGAAACACCATATATTTT
CDR3aa: CASSEVYRGVGNTIYF

abundance: -
d_gene: TRBD1
v_gene: TRBV29-1
j_gene: TRBJ1-2
CDR3nt: TGCAGCGGAACCTTAGGTCAGGGGGGTGGCTACACCTTC
CDR3aa: CSGTLGQGGGYTF

abundance: -
d_gene: TRBD1
v_gene: TRBV5-1
j_gene: TRBJ2-2
CDR3nt: TGCGCCAGCAGCCCGGGACAGTGGAACACCGGGGAGCTGTTTTTT
CDR3aa: CASSPGQWNTGELFF

abundance: -
d_gene: TRBD1
v_gene: TRBV9
j_gene: TRBJ2-1
CDR3nt: TGTGCCAGCAGCGACGCGGGACAGGGGGTTGAGCAGTTCTTC
CDR3aa: CASSDAGQGVEQFF

abundance: -
d_gene: -
v_gene: TRBV6-5
j_gene: TRBJ1-5
CDR3nt: TGTGCCAGCAGTTCGGCGAGGGGGACTCAGCCCCAGCATTTT
CDR3aa: CASSSARGTQPQHF

abundance: few
d_gene: TRBD2
v_gene: TRBV6-4
j_gene: TRBJ2-7
CDR3nt: TGTGCCAGCAGTCATCTAGCGGCTCTCTCCTACGAGCAGTACTTC
CDR3aa: CASSHLAALSYEQYF

abundance: -
d_gene: -
v_gene: TRBV7-9
j_gene: TRBJ2-5
CDR3nt: TGTGCCAGCAGCCCACAGCGGAGGACCATACAAGAGACCCAGTACTTC
CDR3aa: CASSPQRRTIQETQYF

abundance: once
d_gene: TRBD1
v_gene: TRBV30
j_gene: TRBJ2-7
CDR3nt: TGTGCCTGGTCCGGGACAGCTCTTTACGAGCAGTACTTC
CDR3aa: CAWSGTALYEQYF

abundance: -
d_gene: -
v_gene: TRBV27
j_gene: TRBJ1-1
CDR3nt: TGTGCCAGCAGTTACCAGGGGAACACTGAAGCTTTCTTT
CDR3aa: CASSYQGNTEAFF

abundance: -
d_gene: TRBD1
v_gene: TRBV10-3
j_gene: TRBJ1-5
CDR3nt: TGTGCCATCAGCCCGGACAGGGTCGGGCAGCCCCAGCATTTT
CDR3aa: CAISPDRVGQPQHF

abundance: few
d_gene: -
v_gene: TRBV30
j_gene: TRBJ2-7
CDR3nt: TGTGCCTGGAGTCGCGGGAAGAGGCAGTACGAGCAGTACTTC
CDR3aa: CAWSRGKRQYEQYF

abundance: -
d_gene: -
v_gene: TRBV10-3
j_gene: TRBJ1-5
CDR3nt: TGTGCCATCAGTGACAGGGATAGCAATCAGCCCCAGCATTTT
CDR3aa: CAISDRDSNQPQHF

abundance: -
d_gene: TRBD1
v_gene: TRBV28
j_gene: TRBJ2-1
CDR3nt: TGTGCCAGCAGTTCAGGGACAGGGGGCTATGGGCAGTTCTTC
CDR3aa: CASSSGTGGYGQFF

abundance: -
d_gene: -
v_gene: TRBV2
j_gene: TRBJ1-5
CDR3nt: TGTGCCAGCAGTGAAGACAGAAACTTTAGCAATCAGCCCCAGCATTTT
CDR3aa: CASSEDRNFSNQPQHF